These T cell receptor beta chains were read from a single sample in a study of blood T cell repertoires in COVID-19. TCRdb's copy holds only in-frame clones and misses some; the assay was immunoSEQ multiplex PCR. The data hold about 200,000 clones, with approximately 80% observed a single time. The sequenced sample consisted of peripheral blood. The receptors derive from a woman older than 75 with acute or convalescent COVID-19. Both conserved end residues are part of each CDR3. A D gene is named only where the DNA matches it firmly. Some rows have no size entry. The others give once, few or many, or a class for an expanded clone.

j_call v_call clone_size cdr3_length d_call cdr3_aa cdr3_nt
TRBJ1-3 TRBV11-3 . 14 TRBD1 CASSQGASGNTIYF TGTGCCAGCAGTCAGGGGGCCTCTGGAAACACCATATATTTT
TRBJ2-7 TRBV28 . 17 TRBD2 CASSTGLAGVVYYEQYF TGTGCCAGCAGTACCGGACTAGCGGGGGTGGTCTATTACGAGCAGTACTTC
TRBJ2-3 TRBV30 . 16 TRBD2 CACPRLLAGSADTQYF TGTGCCTGCCCGCGACTACTAGCGGGGTCAGCAGATACGCAGTATTTT
TRBJ1-4 TRBV5-1 . 18 TRBD1 CASSLPPGQGAANEKLFF TGCGCCAGCAGCTTGCCCCCGGGACAGGGGGCGGCTAATGAAAAACTGTTTTTT
TRBJ2-7 TRBV5-1 . 15 TRBD1 CASSPDGDRSYEQYF TGCGCCAGCAGCCCGGACGGGGACAGGAGCTACGAGCAGTACTTC
TRBJ1-6 TRBV6-5 . 14 . CASRRVGRNSPLHF TGTGCCAGCAGGCGGGTAGGGCGCAATTCACCCCTCCACTTT
TRBJ2-1 TRBV18 . 14 TRBD2 CASSPGGDYNEQFF TGTGCCAGCTCACCAGGGGGGGACTACAATGAGCAGTTCTTC
TRBJ2-1 TRBV5-1 . 17 TRBD2 CASSSNGLAGVYNEQFF TGCGCCAGCAGCTCAAACGGACTAGCGGGGGTGTACAATGAGCAGTTCTTC
TRBJ1-1 TRBV2 . 14 TRBD1 CASGRDRSSTEAFF TGTGCCAGTGGTCGGGACAGGTCTTCCACTGAAGCTTTCTTT
TRBJ2-3 TRBV6-5 . 14 . CASREAGSTDTQYF TGTGCCAGCAGGGAGGCGGGAAGCACAGATACGCAGTATTTT
TRBJ2-5 TRBV12-3/TRBV12-4 . 12 . CASSLGVGTQYF TGTGCCAGCAGTTTAGGTGTCGGGACCCAGTACTTC
TRBJ1-1 TRBV21-1 . 18 . CASSKPHSGQGLDTEAFF TGTGCCAGCAGCAAACCTCACTCCGGACAGGGGTTAGACACTGAAGCTTTCTTT
TRBJ1-2 TRBV5-4 once 14 TRBD1 CASSADRVGYGYTF TGTGCCAGCAGCGCCGACAGGGTCGGCTATGGCTACACCTTC
TRBJ2-2 TRBV5-6 . 15 . CASSTVGHPTGELFF TGTGCCAGCAGCACCGTGGGACACCCCACCGGGGAGCTGTTTTTT
TRBJ2-7 TRBV30 once 11 . CAWSSRNEQYF TGTGCCTGGAGTTCCAGAAACGAGCAGTACTTC
TRBJ2-7 TRBV6-2/TRBV6-3 many 13 . CASSYSSRYEQYF TGTGCCAGCAGTTACTCGAGCCGGTACGAGCAGTACTTC
TRBJ2-3 TRBV3-1/TRBV3-2 once 16 TRBD1 CASSPRDSPSTDTQYF TGTGCCAGCAGCCCCCGGGACAGCCCTAGCACAGATACGCAGTATTTT
TRBJ2-1 TRBV7-3 . 17 TRBD2 CASSLRGTSGLYNEQFF TGTGCCAGCAGCTTAAGAGGGACTAGCGGTCTTTACAATGAGCAGTTCTTC
TRBJ1-5 TRBV6-5 . 15 . CASRTNGVDNQPQHF TGTGCCAGCAGGACGAACGGAGTAGACAATCAGCCCCAGCATTTT
TRBJ2-7 TRBV30 many 13 TRBD1 CAVDRDSPYEQYF TGTGCCGTAGACCGGGACAGCCCCTACGAGCAGTACTTC
TRBJ1-5 TRBV18 . 16 TRBD1 CASTRQGDYSNQPQHF TGTGCCAGCACCCGACAGGGGGACTATAGCAATCAGCCCCAGCATTTT
TRBJ1-1 TRBV11-3 . 15 . CASSSTGGEGTEAFF TGTGCCAGCAGCTCCACCGGGGGGGAAGGCACTGAAGCTTTCTTT
TRBJ2-1 TRBV30 once 16 TRBD2 CAWSFGTSGGGNEQFF TGTGCCTGGAGTTTCGGGACTAGCGGGGGGGGCAATGAGCAGTTCTTC
TRBJ1-1 TRBV10-2 . 13 TRBD1 CASSLGQGEEAFF TGCGCCAGCAGTCTCGGACAGGGGGAGGAAGCTTTCTTT
TRBJ1-1 TRBV27 few 13 . CASSFWQNTEAFF TGTGCCAGCAGTTTTTGGCAGAACACTGAAGCTTTCTTT
TRBJ1-1 TRBV10-3 . 14 . CASCSQAMNTEAFF TGTGCCAGCTGCTCACAGGCCATGAACACTGAAGCTTTCTTT
TRBJ1-2 TRBV6-5 . 14 . CASSSQGYNYGYTF TGTGCCAGCAGCTCACAGGGATACAACTATGGCTACACCTTC
TRBJ2-7 TRBV7-3 . 13 TRBD1 CASSFDRAGEQYF TGTGCCAGCAGCTTTGACAGGGCGGGCGAGCAGTACTTC
TRBJ2-5 TRBV25-1 . 14 TRBD2 CASSESSGIETQYF TGTGCCAGCAGTGAATCTAGCGGGATTGAGACCCAGTACTTC
TRBJ2-2 TRBV5-1 . 16 . CASSLDGGENTGELFF TGCGCCAGCAGCTTGGATGGGGGCGAGAACACCGGGGAGCTGTTTTTT